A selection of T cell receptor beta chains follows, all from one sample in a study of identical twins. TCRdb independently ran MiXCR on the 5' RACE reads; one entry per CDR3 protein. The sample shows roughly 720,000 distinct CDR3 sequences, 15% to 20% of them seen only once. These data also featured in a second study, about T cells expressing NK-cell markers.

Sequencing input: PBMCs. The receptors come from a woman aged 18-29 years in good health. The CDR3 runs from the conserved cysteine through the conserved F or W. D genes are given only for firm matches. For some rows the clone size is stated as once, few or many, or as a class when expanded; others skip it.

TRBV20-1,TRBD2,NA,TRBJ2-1,CSARDPRTSLAGEFF,TGCAGTGCTAGAGATCCTCGGACATCTCTAGCGGGGGAATTCTTC
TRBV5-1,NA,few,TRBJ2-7,CASSLTSPNEQYF,TGCGCCAGCAGCTTGACTAGCCCCAACGAGCAGTACTTC
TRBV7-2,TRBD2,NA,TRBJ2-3,CASSLRGLVGDTQYF,TGTGCCAGCAGCTTGCGGGGACTAGTGGGGGATACGCAGTATTTT
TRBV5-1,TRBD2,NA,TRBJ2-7,CASSSGLAGGNRYEQYF,TGCGCCAGCAGTTCGGGACTAGCGGGAGGGAATCGTTACGAGCAGTACTTC
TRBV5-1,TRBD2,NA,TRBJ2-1,CASSFLAGGPHNEQFF,TGCGCCAGCAGCTTCCTAGCGGGAGGGCCCCACAATGAGCAGTTCTTC
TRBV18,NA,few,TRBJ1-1,CASSPDLGTEAFF,TGTGCCAGCTCTCCGGATCTGGGCACTGAAGCTTTCTTT
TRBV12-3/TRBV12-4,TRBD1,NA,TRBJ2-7,CASSWTGGSDEQYF,TGTGCCAGCAGTTGGACAGGGGGCTCGGACGAGCAGTACTTC
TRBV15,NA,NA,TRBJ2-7,CATSSPLGGGFHEQYF,TGTGCCACCAGCAGTCCCTTGGGGGGGGGCTTCCACGAGCAGTACTTC
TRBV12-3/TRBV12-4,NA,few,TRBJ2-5,CASSYFSRPVETQYF,TGTGCCAGCAGTTACTTCAGTAGGCCGGTAGAGACCCAGTACTTC
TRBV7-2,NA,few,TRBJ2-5,CASSLNPFTSETQYF,TGTGCCAGCAGCTTAAACCCCTTCACCTCAGAGACCCAGTACTTC
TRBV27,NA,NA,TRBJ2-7,CASSPEAGTPLGYEQYF,TGTGCCAGCAGTCCCGAGGCGGGGACACCGCTCGGATACGAGCAGTACTTC
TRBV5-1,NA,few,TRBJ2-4,CASSLGGSAKNIQYF,TGCGCCAGCAGCTTGGGCGGTTCGGCCAAAAACATTCAGTACTTC
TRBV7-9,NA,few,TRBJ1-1,CASSFRSAVNTEAFF,TGTGCCAGCAGCTTTAGATCCGCAGTGAACACTGAAGCTTTCTTT
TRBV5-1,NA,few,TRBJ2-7,CASSSPDRKTYEQYF,TGCGCCAGCAGCTCCCCCGACAGGAAAACCTACGAGCAGTACTTC
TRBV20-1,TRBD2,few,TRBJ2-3,CSASPSGSGDTQYF,TGCAGTGCTAGCCCATCGGGTAGCGGGGATACGCAGTATTTT
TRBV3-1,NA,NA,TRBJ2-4,CASSQDRQTIQYF,TGTGCCAGCAGCCAAGATAGGCAGACCATTCAGTACTTC
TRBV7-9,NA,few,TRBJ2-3,CASSPQEQGRIKDTQYF,TGTGCCAGCAGCCCACAAGAACAGGGGAGGATAAAGGATACGCAGTATTTT
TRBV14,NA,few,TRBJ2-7,CASSPLSLGGRAYEQYF,TGTGCCAGCAGCCCTCTTTCCTTAGGAGGGCGAGCCTACGAGCAGTACTTC
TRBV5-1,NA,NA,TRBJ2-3,CASSPVLGTDTQYF,TGCGCCAGCAGCCCGGTTTTGGGGACAGATACGCAGTATTTT
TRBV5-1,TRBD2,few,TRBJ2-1,CASSLAGTSLGVEQFF,TGCGCCAGCAGCTTGGCCGGGACTAGCTTGGGGGTTGAGCAGTTCTTC
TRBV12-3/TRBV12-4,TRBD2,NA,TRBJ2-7,CASSFSSSGIYEQYF,TGTGCCAGCAGTTTTTCGTCTAGCGGAATCTACGAGCAGTACTTC
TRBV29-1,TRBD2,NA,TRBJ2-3,CSVESSGRTDTQYF,TGCAGCGTGGAGTCTAGCGGGAGGACAGATACGCAGTATTTT
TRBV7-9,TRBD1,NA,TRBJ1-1,CASSKGQGTTEAFF,TGTGCCAGCAGCAAGGGACAGGGGACCACTGAAGCTTTCTTT
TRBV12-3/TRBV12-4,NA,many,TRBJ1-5,CASSLLPLGQPQHF,TGTGCCAGCAGTCTCCTTCCCCTGGGTCAGCCCCAGCATTTT
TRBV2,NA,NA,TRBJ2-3,CASSPPPGGDSDTQYF,TGTGCCAGCAGCCCCCCCCCAGGGGGGGATTCGGATACGCAGTATTTT
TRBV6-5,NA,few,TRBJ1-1,CASRLTDNEAFF,TGTGCCAGCAGACTCACCGACAACGAAGCTTTCTTT
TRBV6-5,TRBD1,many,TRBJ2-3,CASSLDRGDHTQYF,TGTGCCAGCAGTCTCGACAGGGGTGATCATACGCAGTATTTT
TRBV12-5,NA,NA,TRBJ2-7,CASATPKPLYEQYF,TGTGCTAGTGCTACCCCGAAACCCCTCTACGAGCAGTACTTC
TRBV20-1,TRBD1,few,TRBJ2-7,CSATTGQGAIGYEQYF,TGCAGTGCTACGACGGGACAGGGGGCTATTGGTTACGAGCAGTACTTC
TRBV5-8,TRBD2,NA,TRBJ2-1,CARGPSGRENEFF,TGTGCCAGGGGCCCTAGCGGGAGGGAGAATGAGTTCTTC
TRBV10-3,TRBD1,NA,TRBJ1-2,CAIRLGSGQDYGYTF,TGTGCCATCAGACTCGGTTCGGGACAGGACTATGGCTACACCTTC
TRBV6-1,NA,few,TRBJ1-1,CASTKPGTTEAFF,TGTGCCAGCACAAAGCCCGGGACCACTGAAGCTTTCTTT
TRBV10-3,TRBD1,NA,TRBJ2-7,CAISRDRGGEQYF,TGTGCCATCAGCCGGGACAGGGGAGGCGAGCAGTACTTC
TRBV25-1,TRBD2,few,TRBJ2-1,CASGQRERGNEQFF,TGTGCCAGCGGCCAGCGGGAAAGGGGCAATGAGCAGTTCTTC
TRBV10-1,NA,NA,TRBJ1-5,CASSAAVGQPQHF,TGCGCCAGCAGTGCCGCTGTTGGTCAGCCCCAGCATTTT
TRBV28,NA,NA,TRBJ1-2,CASSLTWVTEYGSGYTF,TGTGCCAGCAGTTTAACGTGGGTTACGGAATATGGTTCTGGGTACACCTTC
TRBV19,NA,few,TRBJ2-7,CASSTRTAENPYEQYF,TGTGCCAGTAGTACCAGGACAGCAGAAAATCCCTACGAGCAGTACTTC
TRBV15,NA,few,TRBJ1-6,CATSRDAQWNSPLHF,TGTGCCACCAGCAGAGATGCTCAGTGGAATTCACCCCTCCACTTT
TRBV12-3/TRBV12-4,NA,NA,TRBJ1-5,CASSLQGPNSNQPQHF,TGTGCCAGCAGTTTACAAGGGCCGAATAGCAATCAGCCCCAGCATTTT
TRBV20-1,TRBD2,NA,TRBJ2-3,CSASISGRATDTQYF,TGCAGTGCTTCGATTAGCGGGAGGGCCACAGATACGCAGTATTTT
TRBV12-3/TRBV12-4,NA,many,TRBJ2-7,CASSLAGGGYEQYF,TGTGCCAGCAGTTTAGCGGGAGGGGGCTACGAGCAGTACTTC
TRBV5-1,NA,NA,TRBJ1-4,CASSPSANEKLFF,TGCGCCAGCAGTCCTTCGGCTAATGAAAAACTGTTTTTT
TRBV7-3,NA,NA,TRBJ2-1,CASSRDSRNEQFF,TGTGCCAGCAGTCGGGACTCCAGGAATGAGCAGTTCTTC
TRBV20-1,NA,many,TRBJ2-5,CSARQETQYF,TGCAGTGCCCGACAAGAGACCCAGTACTTC
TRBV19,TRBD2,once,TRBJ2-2,CASSPLRGGRLNTGELFF,TGTGCCAGTAGTCCGCTTCGGGGGGGACGCTTGAACACCGGGGAGCTGTTTTTT